These 23 T cell receptor beta chains share one sample of origin, sequenced in a study of beta chain features in type 1 diabetes. The whole isolated RNA underwent reverse transcription, so sequencing captured expressed TCRB transcripts. Clones were read by immunoSEQ multiplex PCR, and TCRdb kept only the in-frame ones, dropping some. The sample contains 250,000 to 350,000 clones, approximately 15% of which appear only once. Sequencing was carried out using central memory CD4+ T cells from blood. These receptors were taken from a young man in good health.

This clone was observed a few times. The J gene is TRBJ2-7, the V gene TRBV18; maybe TRBD1 (8 bases). Germline V gene sequence: CDR1 KGHSH, CDR2 LQKENI. V lost 6 bases and J 5 bases, leaving 17 bases between the germline ends. The CDR3 covers 14 residues. The CDR3 nucleotides read TGTGCCAGCTCCCTTGACAGGGGAGGGGACGAGCAGTACGTC. It specifies CASSLDRGGDEQYV.

The CDR3: CASSVTSGGAEYF. The CDR3 nucleotides are TGTGCCAGCAGCGTTACTAGCGGGGGGGCGGAGTATTTT. This chain links TRBV7-2 with TRBJ2-3; 13 nucleotides align to TRBD2. V shed 5 bases, J shed 13 bases, and the junction held 6 bases outside the gene matches. The V gene's germline CDR1 is SGHTA and CDR2 FQGNSA. There are 13 residues in the CDR3.

The J gene is TRBJ1-1, the V gene TRBV11-3; the D gene is possibly TRBD1 (6 bases). V was shortened by 5 bases and J by 5 bases, with 21 bases between the two germline ends. This CDR3 has 16 residues. The V gene's germline CDR1 is SGHNT and CDR2 YENEEA. The CDR3 coding sequence is TGTGCCAGCAGCCGTATACCGGGACACCTAGGGACTGAAGCTTTCTTT. Its protein is CASSRIPGHLGTEAFF.

In this sample, this clone turned up many times. The chain joins TRBV21-1 to TRBJ2-7. TRBV21-1 is listed as a pseudogene. This CDR3 is 13 amino acids long. CDR3: CASSPRDPYEQYV. The CDR3 DNA is TGTGCCAGCAGCCCCCGGGACCCCTACGAGCAGTACGTC.

This chain uses TRBV27 with TRBJ2-5; 8 bases agree with TRBD2. The V and J ends lost 0 bases and 5 bases, in that order; junction bases with no gene match: 5. The V gene's germline CDR1 is MNHEY and CDR2 SMNVEV (reference sequence). CDR3 length: 15 amino acids. The CDR3 DNA reads TGTGCCAGCAGTTTATCTGGACTAGCTACCGAGACCCAGTACTTC. It translates to CASSLSGLATETQYF.

This sequence joins TRBV7-2 and TRBJ2-1; TRBD2 agrees at 11 bases. In germline, CDR1 is SGHTA, CDR2 FQGNSA. With 5 bases clipped from V and 2 bases from J, the junction kept 11 bases outside the gene matches. The CDR3 consists of 18 residues. The CDR3 nucleotides are TGTGCCAGCAGCCCTCTAGGGATAGCGGGGGGGACCTACAATGAGCAGTTCTTC. It encodes CASSPLGIAGGTYNEQFF. Full variable domain (outside the CDR3, taken from reference TRBV7-2 and TRBJ2-1): GAGVSQSPSNKVTEKGKDVELRCDPISGHTALYWYRQSLGQGLEFLIYFQGNSAPDKSGLPSDRFSAERTGGSVSTLTIQRTQQEDSAVYLCASSPLGIAGGTYNEQFFGPGTRLTVL.

This clone was detected only a few times. CDR3 coding DNA: TGTGCCACCAGCAGAGATGTCGGGACGGAGGAGACCCAGTACTTC. Its protein product is CATSRDVGTEETQYF. The chain is built from TRBV15 and TRBJ2-5; D possibly uses TRBD1 or TRBD2 (5 bases each). Looked up from germline, CDR1 is LNHNV and CDR2 is YYDKDF (reference sequence). The CDR3 is 15 amino acids. Trimming left V 0 bases short and J 5 bases short, with 13 bases between.

This clone occurred a few times. The gene calls are TRBV9 and TRBJ2-5; D gene ambiguous. The DNA matches TRBJ2-7 better at its end, which makes the J call doubtful. The CDR3 spans 13 residues. CDR1 is SGDLS and CDR2 is YYNGEE in the germline V gene. The CDR3 here is CASSVNTQYEQYF. In nucleotides, the CDR3 is TGTGCCAGCAGCGTAAATACCCAGTACGAGCAGTACTTC.

This clone was counted between two and nine times. The V call is TRBV4-2, the J call TRBJ2-5, with 7 bases aligning to TRBD1. The junction had 12 bases not matched to a gene; V was cut back by 6 bases and J by 5 bases. The germline CDR1 and CDR2 sequences are LGHNA and YNFKEQ. CDR3 length: 15 amino acids. CDR3 sequence: CASSPNRGRGETQYF. CDR3 nucleotide sequence: TGTGCCAGCAGTCCGAACAGGGGAAGGGGGGAGACCCAGTACTTC.

The chain recombines TRBV14 with TRBJ2-2; D is unresolved. Trimming stripped 0 bases from V and 5 bases from J, with 4 bases between. This CDR3 contains 13 residues. Germline V gene data show CDR1 as SGHDN and CDR2 as FVKESK. Here the CDR3 reads CASSQDLTGELFF. CDR3 nucleotides: TGTGCCAGCAGCCAAGATTTGACCGGGGAGCTGTTTTTT.

The J gene is TRBJ2-7, the V gene TRBV5-5, with D tentatively TRBD1 (6 bases). The CDR3 has 13 residues. From germline, CDR1 is SGHKS and CDR2 YYEKEE (reference sequence). The ends were cut back, 4 bases at V and 4 bases at J, with 12 bases in the middle. The chain's CDR3 is CASSPRGYYEQYV. The CDR3 DNA follows: TGTGCCAGCAGCCCGAGGGGGTATTACGAGCAGTACGTC.

This clone was detected a few times. The chain carries TRBV4-3 and TRBJ2-6; D is undetermined. Germline V gene lookup returns CDR1 LGHNA and CDR2 YSLEER. The CDR3 has 17 residues. The V and J ends lost 0 bases and 1 base respectively, with 10 bases between them. The CDR3 sequence is CASSQDPPRSGANVLTF. Here the CDR3 DNA reads TGCGCCAGCAGCCAAGACCCCCCCCGATCTGGGGCCAACGTCCTGACTTTC.

This clone was counted many times. The gene calls are TRBV6-6 and TRBJ2-3; no clear D gene. The V and J ends lost 6 bases and 1 base respectively, with 5 bases between them. Germline V gene sequence: CDR1 MNHNY, CDR2 SVGAGI (reference sequence). The length of the CDR3 is 12 residues. The CDR3 DNA reads as TGTGCCAGCAGCCAGGGCACAGATACGCAGTATTTT. Its protein is CASSQGTDTQYF.

In this sample, this clone turned up many times. In DNA form, the CDR3 reads TGTGCCAGCAGGTTAACAGGGGTTACGGTGGCTGAAGCTTTCTTT. Protein product: CASRLTGVTVAEAFF. The J gene is TRBJ1-1, the V gene TRBV11-2; 7 bases fit TRBD1. The germline V gene encodes CDR1 SGHAT and CDR2 FQNNGV. The CDR3 is 15 residues long. The trim removed 6 bases at V and 6 bases at J, leaving 13 bases unmatched.

This chain connects TRBV7-9 to TRBJ2-6, with D hard to call. V was shortened by 1 base and J by 0 bases, with 7 bases between the two germline ends. Germline CDR1 reads SEHNR; CDR2 reads FQNEAQ (reference sequence). This CDR3 spans 16 amino acids. The CDR3 protein is CASSLGSGSGANVLTF. The DNA of the CDR3 is TGTGCCAGCAGCTTAGGCTCCGGCTCTGGGGCCAACGTCCTGACTTTC.

Many counts were recorded for this clone. For the CDR3, the DNA is TGCAGCGTTGTGGGACTAGCGGGAGAGGGTTCTATGAATGAGCAGTTCTTC. This encodes CSVVGLAGEGSMNEQFF. The chain joins TRBV29-1 to TRBJ2-1; 14 bases are shared with TRBD2. Per the germline V gene, CDR1 is SQVTM and CDR2 is ANQGSEA. Trimming cost V 4 bases and J 7 bases; bases outside gene matches: 12. This CDR3 has 17 residues.

The chain is built from TRBV14 and TRBJ2-1, with a tentative D call TRBD1 (5 bases). CDR1 and CDR2 from the germline V gene are SGHDN and FVKESK. The CDR3 is 14 residues long. Trimming cost V 1 base and J 9 bases, with 13 bases left between them. The CDR3 DNA reads TGTGCCAGCAGCCAAGTTACCAGGACAACTGAGCAGTTCTTC. Protein: CASSQVTRTTEQFF.

This clone has just a few counts. V gene TRBV4-1 combines with J gene TRBJ1-6, with TRBD1 matching 8 bases. After removal of 3 bases from V and 10 bases from J, the junction contained 14 bases not matched to a gene. This CDR3 region has 17 residues. Germline lookup yields CDR1 MGHRA and CDR2 YSYEKL. The CDR3 DNA reads TGCGCCAGCAGCCAGAGGGGTACCAGGGGGCGTCGGTCACCCCTCCACTTT. Its translation: CASSQRGTRGRRSPLHF.

V gene TRBV9 combines with J gene TRBJ2-1; D unclear. The CDR3 contains 15 residues. V gave up 0 bases and J gave up 1 base, with 8 bases separating them. CDR1 SGDLS and CDR2 YYNGEE come from the germline V gene. CDR3 residues: CASSVEVISYNEQFF. Written as DNA, the CDR3 is TGTGCCAGCAGCGTAGAGGTGATTTCCTACAATGAGCAGTTCTTC. Drawing the rest from reference TRBV9 and TRBJ2-1, the complete variable domain is DSGVTQTPKHLITATGQRVTLRCSPRSGDLSVYWYQQSLDQGLQFLIQYYNGEERAKGNILERFSAQQFPDLHSELNLSSLELGDSALYFCASSVEVISYNEQFFGPGTRLTVL.

The chain links TRBV15 to TRBJ1-5, with 7 bases aligning to TRBD1. Germline V CDR1 and CDR2: LNHNV, YYDKDF (reference sequence). The junction had 6 bases not matched to a gene; V was cut back by 1 base and J by 0 bases. The CDR3 runs 17 residues. The CDR3 DNA sequence: TGTGCCACCAGCAGAGCGACAGGGAGGGTTAGCAATCAGCCCCAGCATTTT. Translated, it gives CATSRATGRVSNQPQHF.

This clone showed up just a few times. CDR3 coding DNA: TGTTCCACCTCCTCGGGGAGGGGGCGGGTGCTGTTTTTT. Encoded protein: CSTSSGRGRVLFF. V and J are TRBV7-8 and TRBJ2-2; D possibly uses TRBD1 or TRBD2 (7 bases each). Germline loops: CDR1 SGHVS, CDR2 FQNEAQ. CDR3 length: 13 residues.

There are a few counts of this clone. The rearrangement links TRBV15 to TRBJ2-1; 9 nucleotides agree with TRBD2. J was trimmed by 7 bases and V by 7 bases; bases with no gene match: 11. Per the germline V gene, CDR1 is LNHNV and CDR2 is YYDKDF (reference sequence). The CDR3 has 15 residues. In DNA, the CDR3 is TGTGCCACCAACAATCCCGGGACTAGCTTAAATGAGCAGTTCTTC. Translating gives CATNNPGTSLNEQFF. The full variable domain, in which reference TRBV15 and TRBJ2-1 provide the parts outside the CDR3, is DAMVIQNPRYQVTQFGKPVTLSCSQTLNHNVMYWYQQKSSQAPKLLFHYYDKDFNNEADTPDNFQSRRPNTSFCFLDIRSPGLGDTAMYLCATNNPGTSLNEQFFGPGTRLTVL.

The V call is TRBV2, the J call TRBJ2-5, with D possibly called TRBD1 or TRBD2 (7 bases each). Germline CDR1 is SNHLY and CDR2 is FYNNEI. V shed 3 bases and J shed 3 bases, with 23 bases lying between them. The CDR3 runs 18 residues. In DNA form, the CDR3 reads TGTGCCAGCAGTGACGGTCGATGGGAGGGGACAGTTAAAGAGACCCAGTACTTC. Residues: CASSDGRWEGTVKETQYF.